This entry concerns a single TCR beta chain. Its cognate antigen is unknown. This sample also contains other DNA sequences that code for the same CDR3. Each replicate PCR on the sorted subsets used roughly 210 ng DNA (roughly 27,000 T cell genomes). Profiled with immunoSEQ multiplex PCR; TCRdb holds only in-frame clones, not every one. The data hold about 2 million clones, with about 95% observed a single time. This record belongs to a study of shared clonotypes between healthy human individuals. Study overall: Each donor's CD4 naive and CD4 memory cells filled three plates apiece, CD8 naive two, and CD8 memory one.

The naive CD8 population came from CD45RO-negative cells selected for CCR7, without terminally differentiated effector memory CD45RA+ cells. The study drew all its donors from Caucasian adults living in Nashville, Tennessee. Study-wide results and caveats: Naive subsets usually exceeded memory subsets in estimated richness.

The V gene end was trimmed by 5 bases and the J gene end by 1 base; junction bases not matched to a gene: 2. This CDR3 is built from 15 residues. Per the germline V gene, CDR1 is PRHDT and CDR2 is FYEKMQ (reference sequence). The sequence derives from a man younger than 35 in good health. The chain has TRBV13 and TRBJ2-3, with TRBD2 matching over 11 bases. The sample taken for sequencing was naive CD8+ T cells sorted from blood. The CDR3 protein is CASSPGLAGTDTQYF. CDR3 nucleotide sequence: TGTGCCAGCAGCCCGGGACTAGCGGGCACAGATACGCAGTATTTT. Supplemented by reference TRBV13 and TRBJ2-3, the full variable domain reads AAGVIQSPRHLIKEKRETATLKCYPIPRHDTVYWYQQGPGQDPQFLISFYEKMQSDKGSIPDRFSAQQFSDYHSELNMSSLELGDSALYFCASSPGLAGTDTQYFGPGTRLTVL.